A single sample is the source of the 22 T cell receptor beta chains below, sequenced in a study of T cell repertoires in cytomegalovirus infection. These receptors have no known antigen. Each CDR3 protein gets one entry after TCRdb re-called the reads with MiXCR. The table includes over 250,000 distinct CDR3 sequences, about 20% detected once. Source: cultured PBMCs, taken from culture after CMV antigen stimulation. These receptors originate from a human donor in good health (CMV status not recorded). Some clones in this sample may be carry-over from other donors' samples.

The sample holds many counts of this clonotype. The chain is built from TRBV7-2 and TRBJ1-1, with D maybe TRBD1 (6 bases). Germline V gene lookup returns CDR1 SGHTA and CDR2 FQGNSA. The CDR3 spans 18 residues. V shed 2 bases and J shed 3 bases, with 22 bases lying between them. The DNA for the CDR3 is TGTGCCAGCAGCTTATTGCGGGGGGCAGGTCGAAGTGACACTGAAGCTTTCTTT. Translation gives CASSLLRGAGRSDTEAFF. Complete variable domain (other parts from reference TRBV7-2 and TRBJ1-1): GAGVSQSPSNKVTEKGKDVELRCDPISGHTALYWYRQSLGQGLEFLIYFQGNSAPDKSGLPSDRFSAERTGGSVSTLTIQRTQQEDSAVYLCASSLLRGAGRSDTEAFFGQGTRLTVV.

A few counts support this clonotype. The CDR3 is CASSSLRGTQYF. The CDR3 region has the DNA TGTGCCAGCAGTTCCCTCCGGGGGACCCAGTACTTC. This chain joins TRBV27 and TRBJ2-5, with a weak D call TRBD2 (5 bases). CDR1 is MNHEY and CDR2 is SMNVEV in the germline V gene (reference sequence). The CDR3 covers 12 residues. V dropped 4 bases and J dropped 7 bases, with 10 bases sitting between them.

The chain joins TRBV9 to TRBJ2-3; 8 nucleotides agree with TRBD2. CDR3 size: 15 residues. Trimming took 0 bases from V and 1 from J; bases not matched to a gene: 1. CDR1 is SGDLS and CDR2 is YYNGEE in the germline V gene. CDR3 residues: CASSVETSGTDTQYF. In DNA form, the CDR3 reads TGTGCCAGCAGCGTAGAGACTAGCGGCACAGATACGCAGTATTTT.

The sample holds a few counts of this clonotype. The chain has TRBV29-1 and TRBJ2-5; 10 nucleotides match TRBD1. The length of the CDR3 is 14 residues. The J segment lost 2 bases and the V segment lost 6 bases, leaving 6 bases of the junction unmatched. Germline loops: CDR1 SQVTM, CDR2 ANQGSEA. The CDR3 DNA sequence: TGCAGCGTGGTCCGGGACAGGGGACAAGAGACCCAGTACTTC. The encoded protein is CSVVRDRGQETQYF.

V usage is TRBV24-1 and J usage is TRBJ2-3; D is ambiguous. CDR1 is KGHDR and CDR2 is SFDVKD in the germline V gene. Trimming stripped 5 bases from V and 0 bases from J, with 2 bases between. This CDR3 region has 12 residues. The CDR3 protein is CATSASTDTQYF. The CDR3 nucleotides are TGTGCCACCAGTGCTAGCACAGATACGCAGTATTTT.

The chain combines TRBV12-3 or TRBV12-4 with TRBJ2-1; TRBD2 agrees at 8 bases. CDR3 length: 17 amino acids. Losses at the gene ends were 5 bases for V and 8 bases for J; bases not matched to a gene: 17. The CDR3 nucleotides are TGTGCCAGCAGTCCCCATTATACGGGAGGGCGTGTTTATGAGCAGTTCTTC. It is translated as CASSPHYTGGRVYEQFF.

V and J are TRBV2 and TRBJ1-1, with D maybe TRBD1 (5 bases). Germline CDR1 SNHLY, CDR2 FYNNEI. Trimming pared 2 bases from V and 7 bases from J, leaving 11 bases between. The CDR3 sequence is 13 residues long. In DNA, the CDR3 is TGTGCCAGCAGTGAACGGCCTGGGGGTGAAGCTTTCTTT. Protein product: CASSERPGGEAFF.

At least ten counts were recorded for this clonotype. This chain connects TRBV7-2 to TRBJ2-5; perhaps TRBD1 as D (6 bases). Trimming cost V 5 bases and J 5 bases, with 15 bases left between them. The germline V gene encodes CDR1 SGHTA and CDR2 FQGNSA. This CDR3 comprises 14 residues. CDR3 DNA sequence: TGTGCCAGCAGCCCGGGGACATACCGCGAGACCCAGTACTTC. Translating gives CASSPGTYRETQYF.

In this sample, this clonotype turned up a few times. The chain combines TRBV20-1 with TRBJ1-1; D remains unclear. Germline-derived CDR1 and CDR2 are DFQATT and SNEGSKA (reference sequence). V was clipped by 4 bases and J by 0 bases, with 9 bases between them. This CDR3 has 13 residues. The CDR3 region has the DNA TGCAGTGCTATCGGACGGCTGAACACTGAAGCTTTCTTT. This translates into CSAIGRLNTEAFF.

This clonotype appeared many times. The CDR3: CASSLLGGRSDTQYF. The CDR3 DNA is TGTGCCAGCAGCTTATTAGGGGGCCGGTCAGATACGCAGTATTTT. The genes are TRBV7-2 and TRBJ2-3; 7 nucleotides match TRBD1. The V and J ends lost 2 bases and 4 bases, in that order; junction bases with no gene match: 6. Germline-derived CDR1 and CDR2 are SGHTA and FQGNSA. This CDR3 has 15 residues.

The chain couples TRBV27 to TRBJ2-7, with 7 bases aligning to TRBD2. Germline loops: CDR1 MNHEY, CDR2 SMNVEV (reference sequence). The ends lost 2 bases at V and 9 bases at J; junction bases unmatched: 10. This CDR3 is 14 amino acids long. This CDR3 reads CASSLTGLVGGQYF. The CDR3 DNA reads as TGTGCCAGCAGTTTAACAGGACTAGTTGGTGGGCAGTACTTC.

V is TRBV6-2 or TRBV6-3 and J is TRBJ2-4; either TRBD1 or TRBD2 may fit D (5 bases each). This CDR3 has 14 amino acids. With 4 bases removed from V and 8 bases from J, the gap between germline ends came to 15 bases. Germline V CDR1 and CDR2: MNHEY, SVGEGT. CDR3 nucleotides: TGTGCCAGCAGTTTCCCGGGACGGTCAGACATTCAGTACTTC. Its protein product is CASSFPGRSDIQYF.

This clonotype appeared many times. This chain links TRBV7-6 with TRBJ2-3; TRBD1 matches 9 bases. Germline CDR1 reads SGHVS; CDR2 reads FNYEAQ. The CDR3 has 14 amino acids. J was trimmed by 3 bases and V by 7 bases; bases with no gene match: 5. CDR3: CASTRQGVTDTQYF. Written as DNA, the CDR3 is TGTGCCAGCACCCGACAGGGGGTAACAGATACGCAGTATTTT.

The CDR3 DNA reads as TGCAGTGCTAGAGATTTGATGGGAACAGGCAGCTCCTATAATTCACCCCTCCACTTT. It yields the protein CSARDLMGTGSSYNSPLHF. This chain connects TRBV20-1 to TRBJ1-6; perhaps TRBD1 as D (5 bases). V gave up 0 bases and J gave up 0 bases, with 18 bases separating them. This CDR3 region has 19 residues. In germline, CDR1 is DFQATT, CDR2 SNEGSKA (reference sequence).

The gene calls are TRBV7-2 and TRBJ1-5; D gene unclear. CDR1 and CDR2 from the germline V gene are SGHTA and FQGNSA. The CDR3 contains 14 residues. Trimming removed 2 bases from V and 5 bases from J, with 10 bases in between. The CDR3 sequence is CASSLFGVDQPQHF. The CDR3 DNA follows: TGTGCCAGCAGCTTATTTGGGGTGGATCAGCCCCAGCATTTT.

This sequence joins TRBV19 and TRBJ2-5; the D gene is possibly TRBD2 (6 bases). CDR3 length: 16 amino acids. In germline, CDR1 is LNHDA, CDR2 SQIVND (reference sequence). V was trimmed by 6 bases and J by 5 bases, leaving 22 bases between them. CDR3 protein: CASRKGRGAAGETQYF. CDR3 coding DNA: TGTGCCAGTAGGAAGGGAAGAGGGGCCGCGGGGGAGACCCAGTACTTC.

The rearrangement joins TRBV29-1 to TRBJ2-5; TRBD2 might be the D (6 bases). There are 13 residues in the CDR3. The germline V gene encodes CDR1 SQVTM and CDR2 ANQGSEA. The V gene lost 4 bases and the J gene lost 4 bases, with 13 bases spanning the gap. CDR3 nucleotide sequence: TGCAGCGTTGCCCTGTCCGGGGGAGAGACCCAGTACTTC. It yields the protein CSVALSGGETQYF.

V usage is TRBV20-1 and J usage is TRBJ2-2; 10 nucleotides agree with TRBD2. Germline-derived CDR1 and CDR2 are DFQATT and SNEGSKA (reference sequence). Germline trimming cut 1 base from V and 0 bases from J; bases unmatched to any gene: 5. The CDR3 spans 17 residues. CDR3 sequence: CSARVTSGIANTGELFF. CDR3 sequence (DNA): TGCAGTGCTAGAGTTACTAGCGGGATCGCGAACACCGGGGAGCTGTTTTTT.

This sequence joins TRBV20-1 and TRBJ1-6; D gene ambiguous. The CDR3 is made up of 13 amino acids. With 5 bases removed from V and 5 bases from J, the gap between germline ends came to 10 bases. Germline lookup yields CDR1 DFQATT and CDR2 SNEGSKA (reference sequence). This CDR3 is CSARSLNNSPLHF. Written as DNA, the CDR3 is TGCAGTGCTCGCAGCCTCAATAATTCACCCCTCCACTTT.

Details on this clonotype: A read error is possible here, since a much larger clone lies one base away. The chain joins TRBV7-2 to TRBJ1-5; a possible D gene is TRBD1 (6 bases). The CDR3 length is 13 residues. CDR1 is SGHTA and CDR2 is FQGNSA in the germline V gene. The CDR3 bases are TGTGCCAGCAGCTTAGCCGGGGGCCAGCCCCAGCCTTTT. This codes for CASSLAGGQPQPF.

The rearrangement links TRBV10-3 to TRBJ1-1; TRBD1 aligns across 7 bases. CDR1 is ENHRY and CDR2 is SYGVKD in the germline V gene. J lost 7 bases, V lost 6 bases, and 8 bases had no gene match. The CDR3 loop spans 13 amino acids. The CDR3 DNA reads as TGTGCCATCAGCGCCGGACAGGCCGATGAAGCTTTCTTT. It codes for CAISAGQADEAFF.

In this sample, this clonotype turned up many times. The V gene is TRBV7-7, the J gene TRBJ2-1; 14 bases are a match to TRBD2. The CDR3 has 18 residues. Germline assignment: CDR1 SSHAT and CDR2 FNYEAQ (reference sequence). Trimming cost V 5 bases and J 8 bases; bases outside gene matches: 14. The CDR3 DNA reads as TGTGCCAGCAGCCCTCGACTAGGGACTAGCGGGAGTGTGCATGAGCAGTTCTTC. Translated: CASSPRLGTSGSVHEQFF.